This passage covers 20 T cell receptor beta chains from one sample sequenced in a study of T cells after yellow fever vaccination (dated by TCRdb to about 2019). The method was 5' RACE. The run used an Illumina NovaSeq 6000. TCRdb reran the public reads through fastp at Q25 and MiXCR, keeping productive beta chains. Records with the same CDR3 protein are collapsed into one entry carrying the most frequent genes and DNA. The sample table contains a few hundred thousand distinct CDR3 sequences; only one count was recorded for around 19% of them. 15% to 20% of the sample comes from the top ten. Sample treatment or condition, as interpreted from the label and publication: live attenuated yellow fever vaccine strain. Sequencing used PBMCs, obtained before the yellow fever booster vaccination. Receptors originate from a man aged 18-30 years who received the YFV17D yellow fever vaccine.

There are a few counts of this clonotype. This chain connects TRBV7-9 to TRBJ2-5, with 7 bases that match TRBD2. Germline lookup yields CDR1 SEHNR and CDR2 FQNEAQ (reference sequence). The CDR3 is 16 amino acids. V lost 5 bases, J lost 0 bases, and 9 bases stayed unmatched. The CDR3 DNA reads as TGTGCCAGCAGCCCGGCTAGCGGCCGGTACCAAGAGACCCAGTACTTC. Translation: CASSPASGRYQETQYF.

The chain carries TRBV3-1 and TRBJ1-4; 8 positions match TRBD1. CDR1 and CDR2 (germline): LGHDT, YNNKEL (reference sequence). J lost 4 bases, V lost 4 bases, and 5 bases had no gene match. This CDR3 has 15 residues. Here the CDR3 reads CASSLGQGLNEKLFF. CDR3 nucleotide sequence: TGTGCCAGCAGCCTCGGACAGGGCCTTAATGAAAAACTGTTTTTT. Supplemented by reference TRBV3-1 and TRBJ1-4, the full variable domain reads DTAVSQTPKYLVTQMGNDKSIKCEQNLGHDTMYWYKQDSKKFLKIMFSYNNKELIINETVPNRFSPKSPDKAHLNLHINSLELGDSAVYFCASSLGQGLNEKLFFGSGTQLSVL.

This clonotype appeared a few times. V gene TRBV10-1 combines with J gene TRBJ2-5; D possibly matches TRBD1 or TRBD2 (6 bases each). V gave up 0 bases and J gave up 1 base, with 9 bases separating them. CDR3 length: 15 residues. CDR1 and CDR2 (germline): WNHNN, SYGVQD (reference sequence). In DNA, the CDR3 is TGCGCCAGCAGTGAGTCCGGGGGCCCCCAAGAGACCCAGTACTTC. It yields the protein CASSESGGPQETQYF.

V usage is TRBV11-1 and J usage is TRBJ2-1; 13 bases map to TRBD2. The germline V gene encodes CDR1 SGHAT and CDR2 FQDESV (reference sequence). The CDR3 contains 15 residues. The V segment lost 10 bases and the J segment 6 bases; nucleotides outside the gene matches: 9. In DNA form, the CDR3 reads TGTGCCATTCCAACCGGGACTAGCGGGACCAATGAGCAGTTCTTC. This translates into CAIPTGTSGTNEQFF.

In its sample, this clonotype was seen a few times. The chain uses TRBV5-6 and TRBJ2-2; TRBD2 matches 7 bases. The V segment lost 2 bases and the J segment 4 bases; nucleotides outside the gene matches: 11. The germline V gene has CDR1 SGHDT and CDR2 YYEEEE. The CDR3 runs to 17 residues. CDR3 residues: CASSLIGASGSTGELFF. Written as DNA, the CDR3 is TGTGCCAGCAGCTTAATTGGGGCTAGCGGTTCCACCGGGGAGCTGTTTTTT. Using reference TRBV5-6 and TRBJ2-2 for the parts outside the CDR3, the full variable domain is DAGVTQSPTHLIKTRGQQVTLRCSPKSGHDTVSWYQQALGQGPQFIFQYYEEEERQRGNFPDRFSGHQFPNYSSELNVNALLLGDSALYLCASSLIGASGSTGELFFGEGSRLTVL.

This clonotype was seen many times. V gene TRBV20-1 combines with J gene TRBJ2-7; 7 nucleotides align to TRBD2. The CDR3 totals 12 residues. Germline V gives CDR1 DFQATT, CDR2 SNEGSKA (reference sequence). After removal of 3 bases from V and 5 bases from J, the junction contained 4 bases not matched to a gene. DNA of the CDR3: TGCAGTGCTAGTAAGCGGGGCGACGAGCAGTACGTC. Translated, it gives CSASKRGDEQYV.

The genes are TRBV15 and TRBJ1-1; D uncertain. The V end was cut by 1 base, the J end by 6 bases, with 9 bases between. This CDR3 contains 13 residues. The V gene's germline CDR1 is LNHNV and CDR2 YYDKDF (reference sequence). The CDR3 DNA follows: TGTGCCACCAGCAGAGTCGTGCGCCCTGAAGCTTTCTTT. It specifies CATSRVVRPEAFF. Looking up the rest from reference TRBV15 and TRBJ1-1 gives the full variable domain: DAMVIQNPRYQVTQFGKPVTLSCSQTLNHNVMYWYQQKSSQAPKLLFHYYDKDFNNEADTPDNFQSRRPNTSFCFLDIRSPGLGDTAMYLCATSRVVRPEAFFGQGTRLTVV.

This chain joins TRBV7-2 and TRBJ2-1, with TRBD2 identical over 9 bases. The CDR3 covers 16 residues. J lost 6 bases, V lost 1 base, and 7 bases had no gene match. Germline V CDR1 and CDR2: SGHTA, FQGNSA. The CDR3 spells CASSLEASGAPNEQFF. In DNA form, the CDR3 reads TGTGCCAGCAGCTTAGAGGCTAGCGGGGCCCCCAATGAGCAGTTCTTC.

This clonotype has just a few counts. The CDR3 protein is CASSFKDRRTGELFF. CDR3 bases: TGTGCCAGCAGTTTTAAGGATCGACGTACCGGGGAGCTGTTTTTT. The chain carries TRBV12-3 or TRBV12-4 and TRBJ2-2; D not certain. The CDR3 covers 15 residues. Trimming stripped 3 bases from V and 5 bases from J, with 13 bases between.

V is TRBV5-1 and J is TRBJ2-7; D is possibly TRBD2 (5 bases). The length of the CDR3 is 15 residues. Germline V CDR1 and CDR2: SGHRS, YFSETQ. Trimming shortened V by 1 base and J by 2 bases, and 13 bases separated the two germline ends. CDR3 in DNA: TGCGCCAGCAGCTTGTACGGGGTCGGCGCCTACGAGCAGTACGTC. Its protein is CASSLYGVGAYEQYV.

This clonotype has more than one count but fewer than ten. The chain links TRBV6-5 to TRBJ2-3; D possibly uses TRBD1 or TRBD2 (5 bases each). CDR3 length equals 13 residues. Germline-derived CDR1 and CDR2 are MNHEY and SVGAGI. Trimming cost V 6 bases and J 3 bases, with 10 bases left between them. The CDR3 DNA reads TGTGCCAGCAGACCCGGGGCTACAGATACGCAGTATTTT. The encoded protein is CASRPGATDTQYF.

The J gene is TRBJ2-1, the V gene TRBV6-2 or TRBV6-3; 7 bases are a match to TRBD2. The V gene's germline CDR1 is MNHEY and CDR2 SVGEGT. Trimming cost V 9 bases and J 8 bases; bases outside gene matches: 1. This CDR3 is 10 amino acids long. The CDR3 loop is CASGGDEQFF. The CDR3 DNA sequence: TGTGCCAGTGGGGGGGATGAGCAGTTCTTC.

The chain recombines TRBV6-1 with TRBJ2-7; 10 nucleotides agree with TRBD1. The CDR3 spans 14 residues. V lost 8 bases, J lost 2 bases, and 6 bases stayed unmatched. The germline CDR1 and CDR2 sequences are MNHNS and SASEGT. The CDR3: CASGIGQGAYEQYF. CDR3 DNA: TGTGCCAGCGGAATTGGACAGGGGGCCTACGAGCAGTACTTC.

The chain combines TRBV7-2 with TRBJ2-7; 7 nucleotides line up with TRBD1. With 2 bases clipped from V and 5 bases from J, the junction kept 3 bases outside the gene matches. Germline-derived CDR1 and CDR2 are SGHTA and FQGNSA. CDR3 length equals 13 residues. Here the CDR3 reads CASSLYRGDEQYV. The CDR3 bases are TGTGCCAGCAGCTTATACAGGGGCGACGAGCAGTACGTC.

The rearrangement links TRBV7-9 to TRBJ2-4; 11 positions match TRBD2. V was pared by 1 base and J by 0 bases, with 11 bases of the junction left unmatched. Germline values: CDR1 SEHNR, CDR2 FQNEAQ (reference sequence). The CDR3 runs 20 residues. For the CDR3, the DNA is TGTGCCAGCAGCTTAGGGGCGGTAGCGGGGGGGCCTGGAGCCAAAAACATTCAGTACTTC. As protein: CASSLGAVAGGPGAKNIQYF.

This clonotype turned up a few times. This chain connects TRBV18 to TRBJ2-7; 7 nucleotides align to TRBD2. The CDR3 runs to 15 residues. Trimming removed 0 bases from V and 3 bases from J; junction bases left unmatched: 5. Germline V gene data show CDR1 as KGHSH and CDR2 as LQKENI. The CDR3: CASSPPGRGNYEQYF. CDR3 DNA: TGTGCCAGCTCACCACCCGGGCGGGGGAACTACGAGCAGTACTTC.

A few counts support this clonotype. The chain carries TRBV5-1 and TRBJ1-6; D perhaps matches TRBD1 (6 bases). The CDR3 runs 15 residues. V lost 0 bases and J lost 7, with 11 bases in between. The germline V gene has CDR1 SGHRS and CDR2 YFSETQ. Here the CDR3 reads CASSLEGGGNSPLHF. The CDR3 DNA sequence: TGCGCCAGCAGCTTGGAAGGAGGGGGAAATTCACCCCTCCACTTT.

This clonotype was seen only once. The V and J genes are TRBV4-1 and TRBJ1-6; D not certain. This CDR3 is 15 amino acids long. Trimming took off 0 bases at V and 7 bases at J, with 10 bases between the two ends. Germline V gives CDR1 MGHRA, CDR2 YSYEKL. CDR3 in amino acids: CASSQDRVANSPLHF. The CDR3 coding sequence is TGCGCCAGCAGCCAAGATCGGGTGGCCAATTCACCCCTCCACTTT.

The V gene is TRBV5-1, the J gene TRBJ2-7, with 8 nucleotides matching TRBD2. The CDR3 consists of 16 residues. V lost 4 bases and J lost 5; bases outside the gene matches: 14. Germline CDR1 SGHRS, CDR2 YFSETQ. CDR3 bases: TGCGCCAGCAGCAGCGGGACTAGGGATTGGGGGAACGAGCAGTACTTC. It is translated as CASSSGTRDWGNEQYF.

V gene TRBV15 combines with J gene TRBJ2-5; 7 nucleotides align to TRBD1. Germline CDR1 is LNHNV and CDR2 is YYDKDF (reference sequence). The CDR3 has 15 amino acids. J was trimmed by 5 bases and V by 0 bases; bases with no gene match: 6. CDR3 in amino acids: CATSRDATGEETQYF. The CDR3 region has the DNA TGTGCCACCAGCAGAGATGCAACAGGGGAGGAGACCCAGTACTTC.